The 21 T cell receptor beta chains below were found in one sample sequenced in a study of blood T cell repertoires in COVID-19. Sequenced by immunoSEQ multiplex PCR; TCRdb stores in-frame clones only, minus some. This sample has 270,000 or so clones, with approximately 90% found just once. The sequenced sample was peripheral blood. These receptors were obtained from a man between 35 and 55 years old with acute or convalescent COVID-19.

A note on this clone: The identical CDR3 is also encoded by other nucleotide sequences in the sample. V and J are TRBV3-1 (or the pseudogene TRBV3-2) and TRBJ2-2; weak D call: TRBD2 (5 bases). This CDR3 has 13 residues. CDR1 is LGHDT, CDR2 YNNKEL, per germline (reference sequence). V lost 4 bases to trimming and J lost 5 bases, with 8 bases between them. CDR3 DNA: TGTGCCAGCAGCCTAAGAGGGACCGGGGAGCTGTTTTTT. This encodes CASSLRGTGELFF.

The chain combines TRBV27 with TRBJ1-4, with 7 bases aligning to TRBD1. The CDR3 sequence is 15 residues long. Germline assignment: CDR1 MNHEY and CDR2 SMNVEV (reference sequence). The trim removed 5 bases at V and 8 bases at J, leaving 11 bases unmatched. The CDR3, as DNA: TGTGCCAGCAGTACCCTGGCCGTCAGGGGGGAAAAACTGTTTTTT. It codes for CASSTLAVRGEKLFF.

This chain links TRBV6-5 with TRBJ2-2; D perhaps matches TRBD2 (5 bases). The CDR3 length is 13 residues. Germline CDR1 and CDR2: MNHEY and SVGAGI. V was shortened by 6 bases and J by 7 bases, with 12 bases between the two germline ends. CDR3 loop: CASSHGGVGELFF. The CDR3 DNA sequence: TGTGCCAGCAGCCACGGAGGCGTCGGGGAGCTGTTTTTT.

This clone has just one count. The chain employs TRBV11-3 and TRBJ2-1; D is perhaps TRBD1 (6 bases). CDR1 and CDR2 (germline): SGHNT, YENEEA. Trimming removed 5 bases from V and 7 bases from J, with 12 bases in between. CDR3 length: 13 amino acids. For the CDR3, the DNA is TGTGCCAGCAGCGAGGGACAAACAAATGAGCAGTTCTTC. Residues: CASSEGQTNEQFF.

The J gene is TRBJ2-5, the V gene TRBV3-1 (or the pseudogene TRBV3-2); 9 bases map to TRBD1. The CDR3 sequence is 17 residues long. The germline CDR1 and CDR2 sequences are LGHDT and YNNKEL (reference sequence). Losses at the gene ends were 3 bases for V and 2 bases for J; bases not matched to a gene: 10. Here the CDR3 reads CASSQPGQGAFQETQYF. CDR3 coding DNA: TGTGCCAGCAGCCAGCCGGGACAGGGAGCTTTTCAAGAGACCCAGTACTTC.

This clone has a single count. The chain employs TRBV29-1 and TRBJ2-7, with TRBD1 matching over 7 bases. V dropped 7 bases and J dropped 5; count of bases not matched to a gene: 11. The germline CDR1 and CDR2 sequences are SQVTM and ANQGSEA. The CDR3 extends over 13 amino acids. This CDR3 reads CSAARGQGNEQYF. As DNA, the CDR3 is TGCAGCGCCGCTAGGGGGCAGGGAAACGAGCAGTACTTC.

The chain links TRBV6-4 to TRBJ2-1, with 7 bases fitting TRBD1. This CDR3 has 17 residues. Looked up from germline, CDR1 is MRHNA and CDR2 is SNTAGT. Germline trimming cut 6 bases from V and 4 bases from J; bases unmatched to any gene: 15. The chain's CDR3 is CASSIKTGVGYYNEQFF. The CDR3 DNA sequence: TGTGCCAGCAGCATAAAAACAGGGGTCGGATATTACAATGAGCAGTTCTTC.

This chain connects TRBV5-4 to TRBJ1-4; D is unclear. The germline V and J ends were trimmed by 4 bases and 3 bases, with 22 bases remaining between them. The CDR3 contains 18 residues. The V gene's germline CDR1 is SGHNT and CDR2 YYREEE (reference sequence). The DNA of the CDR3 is TGTGCCAGCAGCCTATTCCGGCCGTCGGGAGAAGCTAATGAAAAACTGTTTTTT. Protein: CASSLFRPSGEANEKLFF. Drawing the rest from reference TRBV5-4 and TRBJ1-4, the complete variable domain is ETGVTQSPTHLIKTRGQQVTLRCSSQSGHNTVSWYQQALGQGPQFIFQYYREEENGRGNFPPRFSGLQFPNYSSELNVNALELDDSALYLCASSLFRPSGEANEKLFFGSGTQLSVL.

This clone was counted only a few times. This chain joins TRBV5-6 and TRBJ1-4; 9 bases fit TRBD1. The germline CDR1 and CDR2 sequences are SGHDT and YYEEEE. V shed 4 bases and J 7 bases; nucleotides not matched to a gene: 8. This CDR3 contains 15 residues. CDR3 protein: CASSPTGGPSEKLFF. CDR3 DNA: TGTGCCAGCAGCCCGACAGGGGGACCCTCTGAAAAACTGTTTTTT.

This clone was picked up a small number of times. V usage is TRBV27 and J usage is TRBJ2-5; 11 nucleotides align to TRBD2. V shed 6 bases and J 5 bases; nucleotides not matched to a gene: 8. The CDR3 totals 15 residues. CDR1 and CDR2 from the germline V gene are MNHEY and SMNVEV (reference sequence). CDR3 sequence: CASRVSGGAWETQYF. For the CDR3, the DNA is TGTGCCAGCAGGGTTAGCGGGGGGGCGTGGGAGACCCAGTACTTC.

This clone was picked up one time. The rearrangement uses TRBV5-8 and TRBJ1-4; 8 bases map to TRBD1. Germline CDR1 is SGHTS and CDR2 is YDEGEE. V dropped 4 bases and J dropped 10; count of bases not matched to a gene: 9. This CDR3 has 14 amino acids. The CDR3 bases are TGTGCCAGCAGCCCCCGACAGGGGCTCGGAAAACTGTTTTTT. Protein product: CASSPRQGLGKLFF.

The DNA of the CDR3 is TGTGCCAGCAGCTCGACCGACAGGGTCTCCGGGGAGCTGTTTTTT. Residues: CASSSTDRVSGELFF. The chain has TRBV7-3 and TRBJ2-2; TRBD1 aligns across 7 bases. The CDR3 is 15 amino acids. The junction had 8 bases not matched to a gene; V was cut back by 4 bases and J by 6 bases. Germline V gene lookup returns CDR1 SGHTA and CDR2 FQGTGA.

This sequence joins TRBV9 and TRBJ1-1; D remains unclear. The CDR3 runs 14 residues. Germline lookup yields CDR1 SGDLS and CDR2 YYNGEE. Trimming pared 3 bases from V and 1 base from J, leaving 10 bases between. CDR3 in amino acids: CASSASYWNTEAFF. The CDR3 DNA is TGTGCCAGCAGCGCCTCCTATTGGAACACTGAAGCTTTCTTT.

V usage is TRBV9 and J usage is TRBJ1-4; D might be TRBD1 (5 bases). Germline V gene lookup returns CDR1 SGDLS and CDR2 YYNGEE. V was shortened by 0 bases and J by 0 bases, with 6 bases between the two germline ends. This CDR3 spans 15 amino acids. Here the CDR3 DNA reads TGTGCCAGCAGCGTAGGGGGGGCAACTAATGAAAAACTGTTTTTT. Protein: CASSVGGATNEKLFF.

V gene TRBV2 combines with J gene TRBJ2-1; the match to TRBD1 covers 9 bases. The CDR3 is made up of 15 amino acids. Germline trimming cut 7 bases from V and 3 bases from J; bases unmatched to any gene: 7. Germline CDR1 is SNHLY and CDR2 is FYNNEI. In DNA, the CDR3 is TGTGCCAGCAAGTTACGGGACAGGGTCTACAATGAGCAGTTCTTC. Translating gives CASKLRDRVYNEQFF.

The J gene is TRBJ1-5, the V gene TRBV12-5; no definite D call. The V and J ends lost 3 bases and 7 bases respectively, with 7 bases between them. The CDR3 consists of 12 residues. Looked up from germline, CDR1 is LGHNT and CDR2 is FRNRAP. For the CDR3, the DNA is TGTGCTAGTGGTTTTGAGCGGCAGCCCCAGCATTTT. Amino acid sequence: CASGFERQPQHF.

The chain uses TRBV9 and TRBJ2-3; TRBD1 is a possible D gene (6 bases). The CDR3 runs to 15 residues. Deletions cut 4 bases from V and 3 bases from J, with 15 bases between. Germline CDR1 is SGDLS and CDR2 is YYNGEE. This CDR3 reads CASSLSQGSTDTQYF. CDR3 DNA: TGTGCCAGCAGCCTATCCCAGGGGTCGACAGATACGCAGTATTTT.

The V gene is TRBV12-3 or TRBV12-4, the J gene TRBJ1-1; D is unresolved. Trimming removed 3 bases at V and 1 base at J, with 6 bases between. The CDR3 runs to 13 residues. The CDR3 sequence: CASSLETNTEAFF. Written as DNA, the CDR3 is TGTGCCAGCAGTTTGGAGACGAACACTGAAGCTTTCTTT.

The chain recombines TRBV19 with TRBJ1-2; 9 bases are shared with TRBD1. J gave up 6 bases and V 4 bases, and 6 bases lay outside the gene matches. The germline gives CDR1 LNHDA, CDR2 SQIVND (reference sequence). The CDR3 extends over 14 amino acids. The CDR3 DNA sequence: TGTGCCAGTAGTAGACGGACAGGGGATCATGGCTACACCTTC. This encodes CASSRRTGDHGYTF.

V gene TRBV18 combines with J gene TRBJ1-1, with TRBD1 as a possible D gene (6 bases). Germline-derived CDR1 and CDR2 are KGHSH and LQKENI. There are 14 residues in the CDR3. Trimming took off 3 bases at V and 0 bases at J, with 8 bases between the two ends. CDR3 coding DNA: TGTGCCAGCTCACCGGACAGCCTGAACACTGAAGCTTTCTTT. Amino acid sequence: CASSPDSLNTEAFF.

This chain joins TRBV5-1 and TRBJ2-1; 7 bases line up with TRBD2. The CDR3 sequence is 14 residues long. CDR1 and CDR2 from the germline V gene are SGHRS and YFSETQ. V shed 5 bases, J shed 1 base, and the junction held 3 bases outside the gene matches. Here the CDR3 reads CASRNSGSYNEQFF. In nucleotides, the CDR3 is TGCGCCAGCAGGAATAGCGGGTCCTACAATGAGCAGTTCTTC.